This TCR beta chain derives from a study of cytomegalovirus exposure and HLA in healthy donors. Germline CDR1 and CDR2: LNHDA and SQIVND (reference sequence). Trimming removed 6 bases at V and 4 bases at J, with 12 bases between. The CDR3 sequence is 13 residues long. Comments on this clone: The antigen remains undetermined.

All the people who gave samples were healthy bone marrow donors. General study findings and limits: In a later analysis, TCR beta V- and J-gene trimming showed a link to a missense DCLRE1C variant. Association with HLA alleles at 0.05 false discovery rate was found for 16,951 TCR beta sequences in a later analysis.

Both 60 Vbeta primers and 13 Jbeta primers went into the PCR. Profiling relied on immunoSEQ multiplex PCR, and the TCRdb table lists in-frame clones only, not all of them. The table records fewer than 200,000 clones, roughly 84% of them present only once. The TCR originated in a girl younger than two in good health and CMV-seronegative. The genes are TRBV19 and TRBJ1-2, with a possible D match to TRBD1 (5 bases). Sequenced sample: PBMCs. CDR3 bases: TGTGCCAGTAGAAGGCGGGACGGCTATGGCTACACCTTC. It yields the protein CASRRRDGYGYTF. The variable domain in full, with the rest retrieved from reference TRBV19 and TRBJ1-2, is DGGITQSPKYLFRKEGQNVTLSCEQNLNHDAMYWYRQDPGQGLRLIYYSQIVNDFQKGDIAEGYSVSREKKESFPLTVTSAQKNPTAFYLCASRRRDGYGYTFGSGTRLTVV.